This T cell receptor beta chain was recovered during a study of spatial heterogeneity in lung cancer. Broader study findings: In tumors, expanded intratumoral alpha and beta TCR counts tracked mutation counts. Tracking of ubiquitous and regional nonsynonymous mutations by counts of ubiquitous and regional expanded TCRs, respectively, was seen.

Germline V gene data show CDR1 as LNHDA and CDR2 as SQIVND (reference sequence). The CDR3 consists of 14 residues. Trimming took 10 bases from V and 4 from J; bases not matched to a gene: 10. The sample's time point: sample taken at primary tumor resection. There were roughly 78 donors, all of them untreated patients with early-stage non-small cell lung cancer. Sequencing covered unsorted whole RNA taken from tumor, nontumor lung or frozen PBMC. Details on this clonotype: Its antigen is still unknown. This beta chain is a stray sequence in a library constructed for alpha chains; its clone size is not meaningful.

Each TCR cDNA molecule carried a unique molecular identifier. TCRdb re-called the 5' RACE reads through MiXCR, storing one row per CDR3 protein. The sample lists 3,500 to 4,000 distinct CDR3 sequences, roughly 28% occurring once. The chain recombines TRBV19 with TRBJ2-3; 8 bases line up with TRBD1. The source is a male donor with early-stage non-small cell lung cancer. The starting material was lung tumor tissue, obtained at surgery. CDR3 DNA sequence: TGTGCCACCGGACAGGGAATTGTCGCAGATACGCAGTATTTT. Translated: CATGQGIVADTQYF.